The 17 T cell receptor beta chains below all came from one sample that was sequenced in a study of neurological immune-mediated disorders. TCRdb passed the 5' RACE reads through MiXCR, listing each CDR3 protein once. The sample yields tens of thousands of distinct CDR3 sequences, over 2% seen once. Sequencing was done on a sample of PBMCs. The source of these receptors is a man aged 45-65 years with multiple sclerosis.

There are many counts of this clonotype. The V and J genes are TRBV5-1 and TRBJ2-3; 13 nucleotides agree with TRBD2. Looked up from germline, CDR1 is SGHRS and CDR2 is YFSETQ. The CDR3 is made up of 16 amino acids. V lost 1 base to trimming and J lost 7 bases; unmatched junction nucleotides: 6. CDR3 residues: CASSLIGTSGMNTQYF. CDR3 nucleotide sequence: TGCGCCAGCAGCTTGATCGGGACTAGCGGGATGAATACGCAGTATTTT.

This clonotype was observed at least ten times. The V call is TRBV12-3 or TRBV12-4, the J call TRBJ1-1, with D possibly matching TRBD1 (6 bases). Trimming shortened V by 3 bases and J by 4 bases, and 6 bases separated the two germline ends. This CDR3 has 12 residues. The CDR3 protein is CASSFRGTEAFF. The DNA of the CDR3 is TGTGCCAGCAGTTTCAGGGGCACTGAAGCTTTCTTT.

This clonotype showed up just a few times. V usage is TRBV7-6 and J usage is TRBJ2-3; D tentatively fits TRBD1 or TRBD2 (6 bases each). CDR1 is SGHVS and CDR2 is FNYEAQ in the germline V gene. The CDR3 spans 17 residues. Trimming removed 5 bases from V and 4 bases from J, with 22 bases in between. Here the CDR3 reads CASSLWGAREAADTQYF. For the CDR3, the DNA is TGTGCCAGCAGCCTATGGGGGGCCAGGGAGGCCGCAGATACGCAGTATTTT.

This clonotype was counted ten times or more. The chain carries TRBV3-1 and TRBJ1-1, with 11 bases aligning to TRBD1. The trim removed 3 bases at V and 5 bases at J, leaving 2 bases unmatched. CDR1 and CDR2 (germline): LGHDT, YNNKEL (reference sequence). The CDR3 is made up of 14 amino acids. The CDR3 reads CASSQDRGRTEAFF. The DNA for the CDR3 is TGTGCCAGCAGCCAGGACAGGGGGCGGACTGAAGCTTTCTTT.

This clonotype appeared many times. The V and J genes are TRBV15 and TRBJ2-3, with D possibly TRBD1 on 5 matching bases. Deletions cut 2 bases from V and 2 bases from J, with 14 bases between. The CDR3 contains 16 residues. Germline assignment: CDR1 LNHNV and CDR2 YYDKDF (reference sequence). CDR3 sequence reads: CATSRRQLLYTDTQYF. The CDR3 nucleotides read TGTGCCACCAGCAGACGACAGTTACTTTACACAGATACGCAGTATTTT.

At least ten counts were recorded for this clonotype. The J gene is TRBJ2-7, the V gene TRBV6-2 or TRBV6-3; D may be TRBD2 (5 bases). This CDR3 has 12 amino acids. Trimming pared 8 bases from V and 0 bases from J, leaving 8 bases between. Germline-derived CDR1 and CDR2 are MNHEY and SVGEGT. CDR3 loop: CASGRGSYEQYF. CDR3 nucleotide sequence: TGTGCCAGCGGACGGGGCTCCTACGAGCAGTACTTC.

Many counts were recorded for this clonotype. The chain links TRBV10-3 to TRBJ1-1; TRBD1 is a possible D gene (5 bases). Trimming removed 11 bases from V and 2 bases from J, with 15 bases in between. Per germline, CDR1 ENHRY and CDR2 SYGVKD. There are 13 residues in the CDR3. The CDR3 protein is CASRVGENTEAFF. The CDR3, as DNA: TGTGCCTCTAGAGTGGGGGAAAACACTGAAGCTTTCTTT.

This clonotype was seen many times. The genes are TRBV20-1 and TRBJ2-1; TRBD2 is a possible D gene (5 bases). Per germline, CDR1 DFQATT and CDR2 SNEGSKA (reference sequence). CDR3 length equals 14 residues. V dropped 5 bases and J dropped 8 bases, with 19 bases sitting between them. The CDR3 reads CSASDYNFRDEQFF. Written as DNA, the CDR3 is TGCAGTGCTTCAGACTACAACTTCCGGGATGAGCAGTTCTTC.

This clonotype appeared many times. The CDR3 spells CAISEDQLNYGYTF. Written as DNA, the CDR3 is TGTGCCATCAGTGAGGATCAACTTAACTATGGCTACACCTTC. The chain joins TRBV10-3 to TRBJ1-2; D remains ambiguous. V lost 2 bases and J lost 1, with 8 bases in between. Germline CDR1 is ENHRY and CDR2 is SYGVKD. The CDR3 is 14 residues long.

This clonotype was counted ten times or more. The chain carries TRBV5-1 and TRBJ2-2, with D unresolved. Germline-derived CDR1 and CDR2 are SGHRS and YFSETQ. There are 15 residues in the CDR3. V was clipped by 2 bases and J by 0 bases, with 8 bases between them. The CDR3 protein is CASSFGQPNTGELFF. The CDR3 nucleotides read TGCGCCAGCAGCTTCGGTCAACCGAACACCGGGGAGCTGTTTTTT.

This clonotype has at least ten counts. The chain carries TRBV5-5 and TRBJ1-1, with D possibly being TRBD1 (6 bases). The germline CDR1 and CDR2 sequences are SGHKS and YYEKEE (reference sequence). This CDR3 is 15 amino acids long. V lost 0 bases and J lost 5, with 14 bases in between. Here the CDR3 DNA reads TGTGCCAGCAGCTTGGCCCGGACAGTAGTTACTGAAGCTTTCTTT. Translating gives CASSLARTVVTEAFF.

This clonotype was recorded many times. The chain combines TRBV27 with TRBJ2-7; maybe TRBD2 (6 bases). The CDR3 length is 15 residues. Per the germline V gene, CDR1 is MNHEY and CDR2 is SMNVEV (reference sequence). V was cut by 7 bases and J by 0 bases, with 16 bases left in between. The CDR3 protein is CASIAKNSGSYEQYF. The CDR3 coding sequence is TGTGCCAGCATTGCTAAAAATAGCGGCTCCTACGAGCAGTACTTC.

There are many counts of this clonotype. CDR3: CASSLEGRGSYNEQFF. The CDR3 coding sequence is TGTGCCAGCAGCTTAGAAGGCAGGGGCTCCTACAATGAGCAGTTCTTC. The J gene is TRBJ2-1, the V gene TRBV7-2, with D possibly TRBD1 on 6 matching bases. Trimming shortened V by 1 base and J by 0 bases, and 10 bases separated the two germline ends. The CDR3 is 16 residues long. Germline lookup yields CDR1 SGHTA and CDR2 FQGNSA. Full variable domain (outside the CDR3, taken from reference TRBV7-2 and TRBJ2-1): GAGVSQSPSNKVTEKGKDVELRCDPISGHTALYWYRQSLGQGLEFLIYFQGNSAPDKSGLPSDRFSAERTGGSVSTLTIQRTQQEDSAVYLCASSLEGRGSYNEQFFGPGTRLTVL.

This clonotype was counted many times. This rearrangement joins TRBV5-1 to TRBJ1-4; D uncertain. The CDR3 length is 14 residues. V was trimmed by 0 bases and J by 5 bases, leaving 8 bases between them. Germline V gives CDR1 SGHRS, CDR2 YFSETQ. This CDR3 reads CASSLGQNNEKLFF. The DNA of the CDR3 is TGCGCCAGCAGCTTGGGCCAGAACAATGAAAAACTGTTTTTT.

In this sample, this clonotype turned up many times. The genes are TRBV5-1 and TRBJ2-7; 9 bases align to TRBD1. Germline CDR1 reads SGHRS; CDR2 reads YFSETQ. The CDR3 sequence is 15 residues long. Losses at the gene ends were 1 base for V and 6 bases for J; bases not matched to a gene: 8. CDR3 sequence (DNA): TGCGCCAGCAGCTTGAGCGGACAGGGGATCGGCGAGCAGTACTTC. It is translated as CASSLSGQGIGEQYF.

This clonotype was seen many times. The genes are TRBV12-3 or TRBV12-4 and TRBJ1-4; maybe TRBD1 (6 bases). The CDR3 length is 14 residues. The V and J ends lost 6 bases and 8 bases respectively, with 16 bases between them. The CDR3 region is CASSTGARGEKLFF. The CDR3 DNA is TGTGCCAGCAGCACCGGGGCTAGGGGGGAAAAACTGTTTTTT.

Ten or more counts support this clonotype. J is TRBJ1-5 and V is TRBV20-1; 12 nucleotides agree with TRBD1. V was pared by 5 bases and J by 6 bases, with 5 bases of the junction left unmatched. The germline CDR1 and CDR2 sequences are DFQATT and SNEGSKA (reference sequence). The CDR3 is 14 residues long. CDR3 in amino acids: CSAAGTGGVQPQHF. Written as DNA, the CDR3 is TGCAGTGCTGCCGGGACAGGGGGCGTTCAGCCCCAGCATTTT.